Here is one T cell receptor beta chain with its context. Here immunoSEQ multiplex PCR was the method, and the copy in TCRdb shows in-frame clones only, minus some. The profile covers 40,000 to 55,000 clones, with roughly 92% appearing a single time and about 1.5% taken by the ten largest. Germline V gene lookup returns CDR1 SGHKS and CDR2 YYEKEE (reference sequence). CDR3 length equals 17 residues. V lost 4 bases and J 1 base, leaving 20 bases between the germline ends. This specimen comes from a study of T cell changes during pregnancy in multiple sclerosis. The sequence came from a female donor with multiple sclerosis, enrolled in a pregnancy study. Sequencing input: peripheral blood. The chain couples TRBV5-5 to TRBJ1-1; D is possibly TRBD1 (6 bases). In nucleotides, the CDR3 is TGTGCCAGCAGCCAATTCCCTCCCCTACAGGGGAACACTGAAGCTTTCTTT. Amino acid sequence: CASSQFPPLQGNTEAFF.